Listed here are 21 T cell receptor beta chains from one sample, sequenced in a study of blood T cells in healthy people across ages. Primers used in a second PCR of roughly 7 to 11 cycles were a sample-barcoded 5' primer and a J-beta primer mix. TCRdb processed the 5' RACE reads anew with MiXCR; each CDR3 protein has one entry. The table lists some 670,000 distinct CDR3 sequences, about 50% of them singletons. Sample: blood. All receptors come from a woman aged 80 or older in good health.

The chain couples TRBV5-1 to TRBJ2-7; 7 bases fit TRBD1. CDR1 and CDR2 (germline): SGHRS, YFSETQ. The junction had 8 bases not matched to a gene; V was cut back by 2 bases and J by 3 bases. This CDR3 spans 15 amino acids. Here the CDR3 reads CASSFNPHRGYEQYF. In DNA form, the CDR3 reads TGCGCCAGCAGCTTCAATCCACACAGGGGCTACGAGCAGTACTTC.

The sample holds one count of this clonotype. This chain connects TRBV5-1 to TRBJ2-7, with no clear D. The CDR3 covers 12 residues. The germline V and J ends were trimmed by 6 bases and 0 bases, with 7 bases remaining between them. Germline values: CDR1 SGHRS, CDR2 YFSETQ. CDR3 in amino acids: CASTDTSYEQYF. CDR3 in DNA: TGCGCCAGCACCGATACCTCCTACGAGCAGTACTTC.

This clonotype has at least ten counts. V and J are TRBV3-1 and TRBJ2-5, with a weak D call TRBD1 (5 bases). The CDR3 has 15 amino acids. CDR1 and CDR2 (germline): LGHDT, YNNKEL (reference sequence). V was cut by 1 base and J by 2 bases, with 11 bases left in between. The CDR3 reads CASSQAPGLQETQYF. CDR3 coding DNA: TGTGCCAGCAGCCAAGCCCCAGGGTTGCAAGAGACCCAGTACTTC.

There are a few counts of this clonotype. The rearrangement uses TRBV27 and TRBJ2-7; TRBD1 matches 7 bases. Germline V gene sequence: CDR1 MNHEY, CDR2 SMNVEV (reference sequence). The CDR3 runs to 14 residues. V gave up 4 bases and J gave up 2 bases; unmatched junction bases: 5. The CDR3 region is CASSSGTVPYEQYF. As DNA, the CDR3 is TGTGCCAGCAGTTCCGGGACAGTCCCCTACGAGCAGTACTTC.

This clonotype was detected only a few times. The rearrangement uses TRBV28 and TRBJ2-3, with TRBD1 identical over 9 bases. V was clipped by 6 bases and J by 2 bases; unmatched bases: 6. In germline, CDR1 is MDHEN, CDR2 SYDVKM. The CDR3 extends over 15 amino acids. The CDR3 is CASSLRDRDTDTQYF. Here the CDR3 DNA reads TGTGCCAGCAGCCTCCGGGACAGGGACACAGATACGCAGTATTTT.

V gene TRBV12-3 or TRBV12-4 combines with J gene TRBJ2-2; D might be TRBD1 or TRBD2, each matching 6 bases. V lost 2 bases and J lost 4, with 11 bases in between. CDR3 size: 15 residues. In DNA, the CDR3 is TGTGCCAGCAGTTTACGGAAGGGGGGCACCGGGGAGCTGTTTTTT. Amino acid sequence: CASSLRKGGTGELFF.

This clonotype appeared many times. V is TRBV10-3 and J is TRBJ2-1, with D possibly matching TRBD1 (5 bases). This CDR3 contains 14 residues. Germline lookup yields CDR1 ENHRY and CDR2 SYGVKD. Trimming stripped 3 bases from V and 2 bases from J, with 8 bases between. CDR3: CAISDDRAYNEQFF. The CDR3 nucleotides are TGTGCCATCAGTGACGACAGAGCCTACAATGAGCAGTTCTTC.

The chain carries TRBV6-6 and TRBJ1-5; 9 bases line up with TRBD1. In germline, CDR1 is MNHNY, CDR2 SVGAGI (reference sequence). The CDR3 sequence is 15 residues long. V shed 6 bases, J shed 4 bases, and the junction held 7 bases outside the gene matches. CDR3: CASRGGTGKNQPQHF. The DNA for the CDR3 is TGTGCCAGCAGGGGGGGGACAGGGAAAAATCAGCCCCAGCATTTT.

This clonotype has a single count. V is TRBV9 and J is TRBJ2-3; the match to TRBD2 covers 11 bases. Losses at the gene ends were 4 bases for V and 10 bases for J; bases not matched to a gene: 14. From germline, CDR1 is SGDLS and CDR2 YYNGEE. The CDR3 is made up of 16 amino acids. CDR3 coding DNA: TGTGCCAGCAGCCAAAGGGGACTAGCGGACCCCGCGGCGCAGTATTTT. It codes for CASSQRGLADPAAQYF.

This clonotype was seen repeatedly, ten times or more. This chain links TRBV5-1 with TRBJ2-1, with 14 bases identical to TRBD2. V was pared by 4 bases and J by 12 bases, with 9 bases of the junction left unmatched. Germline V CDR1 and CDR2: SGHRS, YFSETQ. The CDR3 extends over 15 amino acids. The CDR3 protein is CASSPGTSGRGRQFF. DNA of the CDR3: TGCGCCAGCAGCCCCGGGACTAGCGGGAGAGGTCGGCAGTTCTTC.

The chain links TRBV4-3 to TRBJ1-4; a weak D match, TRBD1 (5 bases). The V gene's germline CDR1 is LGHNA and CDR2 YSLEER. The CDR3 covers 15 residues. The ends were cut back, 3 bases at V and 4 bases at J, with 12 bases in the middle. DNA of the CDR3: TGCGCCAGCAGCCAGTTGGCAGGGCTTAATGAAAAACTGTTTTTT. Its protein product is CASSQLAGLNEKLFF.

This clonotype was seen a handful of times. With a much larger clone just one base away, this may be a read error. V and J are TRBV7-9 and TRBJ2-1; D call uncertain. Germline V gene sequence: CDR1 SEHNR, CDR2 FQNEAQ (reference sequence). CDR3 length: 13 amino acids. With 5 bases removed from V and 6 bases from J, the gap between germline ends came to 11 bases. CDR3 protein: CASSVMTGNEQFF. The DNA for the CDR3 is TGTGCCAGCAGCGTAATGACGGGCAATGAGCAGTTCTTC.

Turning to this clonotype: A much bigger clone sits one base away, suggesting this may be a read error. The J gene is TRBJ1-2, the V gene TRBV20-1; D possibly corresponds to TRBD1 (5 bases). This CDR3 comprises 14 residues. Per the germline V gene, CDR1 is DFQATT and CDR2 is SNEGSKA (reference sequence). The CDR3 is CSARGQGRVSGYIF. CDR3 bases: TGCAGTGCTAGAGGTCAGGGCAGAGTATCTGGCTACATCTTC.

The genes are TRBV30 and TRBJ1-6; D is unclear. The germline V and J ends were trimmed by 3 bases and 5 bases, with 14 bases remaining between them. There are 15 residues in the CDR3. In germline, CDR1 is GTSNPN, CDR2 SVGIG (reference sequence). CDR3 in amino acids: CAWRVAGSNNSPLHF. The CDR3 DNA reads TGTGCCTGGAGAGTAGCGGGTTCCAATAATTCACCCCTCCACTTT.

The chain is built from TRBV6-5 and TRBJ2-3, with a weak D call TRBD2 (6 bases). Germline values: CDR1 MNHEY, CDR2 SVGAGI. Trimming removed 2 bases from V and 4 bases from J, with 13 bases in between. CDR3 length: 15 amino acids. The CDR3 nucleotides read TGTGCCAGCAGTTACAAGACTAGTGGCCCAGATACGCAGTATTTT. It is translated as CASSYKTSGPDTQYF.

This clonotype was detected only a few times. The V gene is TRBV7-3, the J gene TRBJ2-3, with TRBD2 identical over 9 bases. The CDR3 contains 16 residues. The germline gives CDR1 SGHTA, CDR2 FQGTGA. V lost 1 base and J lost 2; bases outside the gene matches: 4. This chain's CDR3 is CASSLSTSGSTDTQYF. CDR3 coding DNA: TGTGCCAGCAGCTTAAGCACTAGCGGGTCCACAGATACGCAGTATTTT.

The chain joins TRBV25-1 to TRBJ2-3; TRBD2 aligns across 10 bases. The CDR3 covers 15 residues. Trimming removed 5 bases from V and 4 bases from J; junction bases left unmatched: 6. The germline V gene has CDR1 MGHDK and CDR2 SYGVNS. CDR3 sequence: CASSPKRGGADTQYF. The CDR3 nucleotides read TGTGCCAGCAGTCCGAAGCGGGGGGGAGCAGATACGCAGTATTTT.

The V gene is TRBV20-1, the J gene TRBJ2-5; D not resolved. There are 12 residues in the CDR3. Germline V gene data show CDR1 as DFQATT and CDR2 as SNEGSKA (reference sequence). V lost 4 bases and J 0 bases, leaving 6 bases between the germline ends. The CDR3 coding sequence is TGCAGTGCTAAGGAGAACCAAGAGACCCAGTACTTC. Translating it yields CSAKENQETQYF.

The rearrangement uses TRBV2 and TRBJ1-2, with no clear D. Looked up from germline, CDR1 is SNHLY and CDR2 is FYNNEI. The CDR3 covers 12 residues. V was pared by 2 bases and J by 4 bases, with 5 bases between. For the CDR3, the DNA is TGTGCCAGCAGTGAACAAAGCTATGGCTACACCTTC. Encoded protein: CASSEQSYGYTF. Full variable domain (rest looked up from reference TRBV2 and TRBJ1-2): EPEVTQTPSHQVTQMGQEVILRCVPISNHLYFYWYRQILGQKVEFLVSFYNNEISEKSEIFDDQFSVERPDGSNFTLKIRSTKLEDSAMYFCASSEQSYGYTFGSGTRLTVV.

This sequence joins TRBV20-1 and TRBJ1-2; 9 bases line up with TRBD1. This CDR3 is 13 amino acids long. Germline CDR1 reads DFQATT; CDR2 reads SNEGSKA (reference sequence). With 7 bases clipped from V and 5 bases from J, the junction kept 8 bases outside the gene matches. The CDR3 nucleotides read TGCAGTGTACACAGGGGGCTAGGGTATGGCTACACCTTC. Its translation is CSVHRGLGYGYTF.

The chain combines TRBV7-2 with TRBJ2-5; 13 nucleotides match TRBD2. V was clipped by 1 base and J by 7 bases; unmatched bases: 3. CDR1 is SGHTA, CDR2 FQGNSA, per germline. CDR3 length equals 15 residues. This CDR3 reads CASSLGTSGGMTQYF. As DNA, the CDR3 is TGTGCCAGCAGCTTAGGGACTAGCGGGGGAATGACCCAGTACTTC.